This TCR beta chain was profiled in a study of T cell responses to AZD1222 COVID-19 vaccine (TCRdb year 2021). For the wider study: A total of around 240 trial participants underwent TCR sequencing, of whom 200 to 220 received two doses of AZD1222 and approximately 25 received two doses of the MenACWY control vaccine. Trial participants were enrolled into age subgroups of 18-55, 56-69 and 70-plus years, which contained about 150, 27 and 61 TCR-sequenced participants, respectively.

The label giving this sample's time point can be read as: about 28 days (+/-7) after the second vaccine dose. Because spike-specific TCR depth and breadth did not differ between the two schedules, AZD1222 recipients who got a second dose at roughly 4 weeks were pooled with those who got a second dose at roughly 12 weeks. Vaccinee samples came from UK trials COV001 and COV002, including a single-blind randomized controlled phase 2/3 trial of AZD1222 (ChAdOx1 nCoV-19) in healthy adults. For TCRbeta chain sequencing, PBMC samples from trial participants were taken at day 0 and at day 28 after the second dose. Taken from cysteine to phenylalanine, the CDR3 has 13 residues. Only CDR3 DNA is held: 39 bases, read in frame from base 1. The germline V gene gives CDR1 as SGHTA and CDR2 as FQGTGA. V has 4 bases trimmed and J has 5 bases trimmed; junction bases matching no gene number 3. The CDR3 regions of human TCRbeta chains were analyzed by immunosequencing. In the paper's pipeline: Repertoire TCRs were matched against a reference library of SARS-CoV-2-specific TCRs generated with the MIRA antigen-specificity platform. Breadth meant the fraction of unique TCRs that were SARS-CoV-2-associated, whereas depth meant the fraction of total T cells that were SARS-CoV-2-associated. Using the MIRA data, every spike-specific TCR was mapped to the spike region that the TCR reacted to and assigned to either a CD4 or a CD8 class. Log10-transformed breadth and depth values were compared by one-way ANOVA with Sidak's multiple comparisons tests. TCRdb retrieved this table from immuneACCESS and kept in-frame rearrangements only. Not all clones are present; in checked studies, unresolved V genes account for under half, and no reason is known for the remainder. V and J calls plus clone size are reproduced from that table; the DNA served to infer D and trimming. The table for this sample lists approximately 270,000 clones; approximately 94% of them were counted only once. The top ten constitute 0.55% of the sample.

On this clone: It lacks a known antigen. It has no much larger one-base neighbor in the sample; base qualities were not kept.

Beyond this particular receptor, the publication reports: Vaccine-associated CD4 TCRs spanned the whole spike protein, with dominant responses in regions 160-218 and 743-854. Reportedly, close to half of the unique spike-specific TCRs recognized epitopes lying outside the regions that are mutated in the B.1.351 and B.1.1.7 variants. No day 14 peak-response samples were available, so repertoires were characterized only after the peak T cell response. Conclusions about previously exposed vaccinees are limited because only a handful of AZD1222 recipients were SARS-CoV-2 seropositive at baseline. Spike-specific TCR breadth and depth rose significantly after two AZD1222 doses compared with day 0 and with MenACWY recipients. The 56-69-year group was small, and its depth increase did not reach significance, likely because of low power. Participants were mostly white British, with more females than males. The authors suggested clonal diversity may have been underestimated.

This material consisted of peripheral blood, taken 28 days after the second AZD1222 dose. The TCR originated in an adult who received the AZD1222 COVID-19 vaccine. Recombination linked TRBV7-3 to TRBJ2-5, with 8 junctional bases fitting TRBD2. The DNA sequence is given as TGTGCCAGCAGCTCATCTAGCGGGGAGACCCAGTACTTC. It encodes CASSSSSGETQYF.